The clone carrying this TCR beta chain was detected ten times or more. Its antigen is not identified. CDR3 size: 16 residues. CDR1 and CDR2 (germline): LGHNA, YSLEER. V was clipped by 5 bases and J by 5 bases; unmatched bases: 13. The sample belongs to a study of read filtering for tumor transcriptome and immune sequencing. Findings of the study overall: The CD138-negative fraction was mixed bone marrow immune cells, not pure T cells.

From 300 to 450 ng of RNA, a library with molecular barcoded alpha/delta and beta/gamma adaptors was made. TCRdb fed the reads into MiXCR, producing one record per CDR3 protein. The repertoire holds more than 100,000 distinct CDR3 sequences, with less than 15% as singletons. The gene calls are TRBV4-3 and TRBJ2-7; 9 positions match TRBD1. The receptor was isolated from a donor aged 40 or over with multiple myeloma. The material sequenced was a population of CD138-negative cells sorted from bone marrow. The CDR3: CASSFFPGQGTHEQYF. In DNA form, the CDR3 reads TGCGCCAGCAGCTTTTTCCCGGGACAGGGAACCCACGAGCAGTACTTC.